The next 13 T cell receptor beta chains were all read from a single sample in a study of regulatory T cells in long-lasting Graves disease (dated by TCRdb to about 2021). The sample's time point label is to be understood as: persistent/refractory GD, antithyroid drugs over 5 years with positive TRAb. RNA was extracted from PBMCs in TRIzol for both TCR sequencing and RNA sequencing. The library was produced with multiplex PCR. Sequencer: Illumina HiSeq 4000. iRepertoire HTBI primers and Arm-PCR amplification of CDR3 regions were used to construct TCR beta libraries. TCRdb reprocessing: public reads trimmed at Q25 with fastp, clones called with MiXCR, in-frame beta chains kept. Identical CDR3 protein sequences are pooled into one entry, listed with their most common genes and DNA. Counted in this sample were a few hundred thousand distinct CDR3 sequences; 20% to 25% of them appeared once. The ten largest account for roughly 13% of the sample.

Sequences were derived from peripheral blood mononuclear cells (PBMCs), sampled when the disease was refractory, from a patient treated with antithyroid drugs. These TCRs come from a female donor with Graves disease.

The chain recombines TRBV18 with TRBJ1-2; the D gene is possibly TRBD1 (6 bases). This CDR3 comprises 15 residues. Germline V gives CDR1 KGHSH, CDR2 LQKENI. With 3 bases removed from V and 7 bases from J, the gap between germline ends came to 18 bases. DNA for the CDR3: TGTGCCAGCTCACCGCCTGGTAACAGGGAGAGTGGCTACACCTTC. It translates to CASSPPGNRESGYTF. Looking up the rest from reference TRBV18 and TRBJ1-2 gives the full variable domain: NAGVMQNPRHLVRRRGQEARLRCSPMKGHSHVYWYRQLPEEGLKFMVYLQKENIIDESGMPKERFSAEFPKEGPSILRIQQVVRGDSAAYFCASSPPGNRESGYTFGSGTRLTVV.

The gene calls are TRBV20-1 and TRBJ2-1; TRBD2 agrees at 10 bases. Per germline, CDR1 DFQATT and CDR2 SNEGSKA (reference sequence). J was trimmed by 0 bases and V by 5 bases; bases with no gene match: 7. There are 16 residues in the CDR3. CDR3 nucleotides: TGCAGTGCTTTGACCTCTAGCGGGAGCTCCTACAATGAGCAGTTCTTC. It specifies CSALTSSGSSYNEQFF.

This clonotype came up a few times. This chain joins TRBV6-1 and TRBJ1-6; 9 nucleotides match TRBD1. The CDR3 is 14 amino acids. V dropped 6 bases and J dropped 11; count of bases not matched to a gene: 8. Per the germline V gene, CDR1 is MNHNS and CDR2 is SASEGT. CDR3 in DNA: TGTGCCAGCAGCCAACGACAGGGGGAAACACCCCTCCACTTT. It codes for CASSQRQGETPLHF.

This clonotype was seen repeatedly, ten times or more. V gene TRBV12-3 or TRBV12-4 combines with J gene TRBJ1-6, with unresolved D. V shed 2 bases and J shed 10 bases, with 12 bases lying between them. The CDR3 is 14 amino acids. CDR3 loop: CASSLSSFGSPLHF. Written as DNA, the CDR3 is TGTGCCAGCAGTTTATCGTCCTTCGGCTCACCCCTCCACTTT.

This clonotype was recorded a few times. The rearrangement uses TRBV5-4 and TRBJ2-6; no clear D gene. The CDR3 is made up of 14 amino acids. Trimming stripped 0 bases from V and 2 bases from J, with 3 bases between. Germline CDR1 is SGHNT and CDR2 is YYREEE (reference sequence). The CDR3 sequence: CASSLGTGANVLTF. The DNA of the CDR3 is TGTGCCAGCAGCTTGGGGACTGGGGCCAACGTCCTGACTTTC.

In the case of this clonotype: A read error may explain this, as a much larger clone is one base away. V and J are TRBV6-1 and TRBJ1-1; D unclear. Trimming stripped 6 bases from V and 4 bases from J, with 15 bases between. The germline gives CDR1 MNHNS, CDR2 SASEGT. This CDR3 has 14 amino acids. The chain's CDR3 is CASSRMAGLTEAFF. DNA of the CDR3: TGTGCCAGCAGCCGAATGGCAGGTCTCACTGAAGCTTTCTTT.

CDR3 residues: CASSTNREGSYNEQFF. The CDR3 DNA reads as TGTGCCAGCAGTACAAACAGGGAGGGGTCCTACAATGAGCAGTTCTTC. V is TRBV28 and J is TRBJ2-1; TRBD2 is a possible D gene (7 bases). This CDR3 has 16 residues. Per germline, CDR1 MDHEN and CDR2 SYDVKM. Trimming cost V 5 bases and J 1 base, with 15 bases left between them. Looking up the rest from reference TRBV28 and TRBJ2-1 gives the full variable domain: DVKVTQSSRYLVKRTGEKVFLECVQDMDHENMFWYRQDPGLGLRLIYFSYDVKMKEKGDIPEGYSVSREKKERFSLILESASTNQTSMYLCASSTNREGSYNEQFFGPGTRLTVL.

The table lists this clonotype with a few counts. The rearrangement joins TRBV7-2 to TRBJ2-7, with D tentatively TRBD2 (5 bases). CDR3 length: 15 amino acids. CDR1 is SGHTA and CDR2 is FQGNSA in the germline V gene. The V end lost 1 base, the J end lost 0 bases, and 10 bases lay between the germline ends. The CDR3 DNA reads as TGTGCCAGCAGCTTAGAGGAGGCCAGCTCCTACGAGCAGTACTTC. Its translation is CASSLEEASSYEQYF.

V usage is TRBV20-1 and J usage is TRBJ2-5, with 9 bases identical to TRBD1. Unmatched junction bases numbered 14, after V lost 2 bases and J lost 7 bases. The CDR3 extends over 16 amino acids. Per germline, CDR1 DFQATT and CDR2 SNEGSKA (reference sequence). CDR3 sequence (DNA): TGCAGTGCTAGATTTCCCGGGACAGGGATAGGTGGGACCCAGTACTTC. Translating it yields CSARFPGTGIGGTQYF.

At least ten counts were recorded for this clonotype. The chain has TRBV7-3 and TRBJ1-5; D not resolved. V gave up 5 bases and J gave up 6 bases, with 11 bases separating them. The germline V gene encodes CDR1 SGHTA and CDR2 FQGTGA. CDR3 length: 13 residues. The CDR3 nucleotides are TGTGCCAGCAGCAGTGGTGACGGTCAGCCCCAGCATTTT. Translation: CASSSGDGQPQHF.

In its sample, this clonotype was seen a few times. The chain couples TRBV20-1 to TRBJ1-4; D gene uncertain. The germline CDR1 and CDR2 sequences are DFQATT and SNEGSKA (reference sequence). CDR3 size: 13 residues. V shed 6 bases and J shed 1 base, with 9 bases lying between them. The CDR3 here is CSAGLRTNEKLFF. The CDR3 DNA sequence: TGCAGTGCGGGTTTACGAACTAATGAAAAACTGTTTTTT.

This clonotype was seen at least ten times. The chain carries TRBV6-2 or TRBV6-3 and TRBJ1-4; D may be TRBD1 (5 bases). Between the trimmed V and J ends, which lost 0 bases and 5 bases, there was a span of 10 bases. Germline values: CDR1 MNHEY, CDR2 SVGEGT. The CDR3 sequence is 15 residues long. CDR3 in DNA: TGTGCCAGCAGTTACTCGGCGGGGGAAAATGAAAAACTGTTTTTT. This gives the protein CASSYSAGENEKLFF.

The CDR3 DNA is TGTGCCAGCAGCTTTTGGTCGGGGGGACAGCCCCAGCATTTT. Protein product: CASSFWSGGQPQHF. V usage is TRBV5-8 and J usage is TRBJ1-5; TRBD1 might be the D (5 bases). The V and J ends lost 2 bases and 7 bases respectively, with 13 bases between them. In germline, CDR1 is SGHTS, CDR2 YDEGEE. The CDR3 has 14 residues.